Below, 32 T cell receptor beta chains from the same sample are listed, as sequenced in a study of regulatory T cells in long-lasting Graves disease. The time point is: newly diagnosed GD, antithyroid drugs for less than 3 months. With RNA extracted from PBMCs as input, the TCR library was made. The TCR beta library used iRepertoire HTBI primers with Arm-PCR amplification of CDR3. TCRdb independently ran MiXCR on the multiplex PCR reads; one entry per CDR3 protein. The data show over 500,000 distinct CDR3 sequences, roughly 15% seen once. The same sample was also used in a study of T cells in Graves' hyperthyroidism and ophthalmopathy.

Sequenced here: peripheral blood mononuclear cells (PBMCs), sampled at new diagnosis, from a patient treated with antithyroid drugs. The source of these receptors is a woman in her 30s with Graves disease.

Comment on this clonotype: Being one base from a much bigger clone, this may be a read error. V and J are TRBV7-9 and TRBJ1-1, with 7 bases fitting TRBD1. The junction had 7 bases not matched to a gene; V was cut back by 5 bases and J by 7 bases. Germline V gene sequence: CDR1 SEHNR, CDR2 FQNEAQ (reference sequence). The CDR3 consists of 13 residues. Here the CDR3 DNA reads TGTGCCAGCAGCATGGGGACAGAACTTGAAGCTTTCTTT. It specifies CASSMGTELEAFF.

This clonotype was recorded many times. V gene TRBV3-1 combines with J gene TRBJ2-7; 7 bases fit TRBD1. With V trimmed by 3 bases and J by 6 bases, 11 bases remained unmatched. In germline, CDR1 is LGHDT, CDR2 YNNKEL (reference sequence). The CDR3 has 15 amino acids. CDR3 in DNA: TGTGCCAGCAGCCAGACAGGCACAGGGGAAGGCGAGCAGTACTTC. This gives the protein CASSQTGTGEGEQYF.

The table lists this clonotype with a few counts. The J gene is TRBJ2-7, the V gene TRBV29-1; tentatively, D is TRBD2 (6 bases). Germline V gene lookup returns CDR1 SQVTM and CDR2 ANQGSEA. The CDR3 runs to 13 residues. V was shortened by 5 bases and J by 2 bases, with 13 bases between the two germline ends. CDR3 sequence: CSVRGNYPYEQYF. The CDR3 bases are TGCAGCGTTCGCGGGAACTACCCCTACGAGCAGTACTTC.

This clonotype was detected ten times or more. The CDR3 nucleotides are TGTGCCAGCTCACCTCCGGGGAAGCAAGAGACCCAGTACTTC. This translates into CASSPPGKQETQYF. The gene calls are TRBV18 and TRBJ2-5, with D possibly being TRBD2 (5 bases). CDR1 is KGHSH and CDR2 is LQKENI in the germline V gene. The CDR3 spans 14 residues. Trimming took 3 bases from V and 2 from J, leaving 10 bases between them.

The chain recombines TRBV2 with TRBJ1-5; no reliable D call. Germline lookup yields CDR1 SNHLY and CDR2 FYNNEI. The V end was cut by 6 bases, the J end by 8 bases, with 14 bases between. The CDR3 totals 13 residues. The chain's CDR3 is CASSDYPGEPQHF. The CDR3 DNA is TGTGCCAGCAGCGACTACCCGGGTGAGCCCCAGCATTTT.

This chain uses TRBV10-3 with TRBJ2-7; no firm D call. V lost 3 bases and J 6 bases, leaving 15 bases between the germline ends. Germline V lookup: CDR1 ENHRY, CDR2 SYGVKD. The CDR3 contains 14 residues. CDR3 sequence reads: CAISDSLPGGEQYF. For the CDR3, the DNA is TGTGCCATCAGTGACAGCTTGCCCGGTGGCGAGCAGTACTTC.

This clonotype was seen a handful of times. V usage is TRBV15 and J usage is TRBJ2-5, with D possibly called TRBD1 or TRBD2 (5 bases each). Germline V lookup: CDR1 LNHNV, CDR2 YYDKDF (reference sequence). The V and J ends lost 1 base and 5 bases respectively, with 5 bases between them. This CDR3 spans 12 amino acids. In nucleotides, the CDR3 is TGTGCCACCAGCAGAGGGGACGAGACCCAGTACTTC. Its translation is CATSRGDETQYF.

This clonotype appeared many times. This chain links TRBV5-1 with TRBJ1-1, with D maybe TRBD1 (5 bases). Germline V lookup: CDR1 SGHRS, CDR2 YFSETQ. The CDR3 sequence is 14 residues long. V was clipped by 1 base and J by 0 bases, with 7 bases between them. This chain's CDR3 is CASSLPGVNTEAFF. The CDR3 DNA reads TGCGCCAGCAGCTTGCCGGGGGTGAACACTGAAGCTTTCTTT. The whole variable domain, remainder taken from reference TRBV5-1 and TRBJ1-1, is KAGVTQTPRYLIKTRGQQVTLSCSPISGHRSVSWYQQTPGQGLQFLFEYFSETQRNKGNFPGRFSGRQFSNSRSEMNVSTLELGDSALYLCASSLPGVNTEAFFGQGTRLTVV.

The rearrangement uses TRBV6-2 or TRBV6-3 and TRBJ2-5; D not certain. CDR1 MNHEY and CDR2 SVGEGT come from the germline V gene. Trimming took off 4 bases at V and 5 bases at J, with 17 bases between the two ends. The CDR3 has 15 residues. The CDR3 loop reads CASSFYPVTWETQYF. The CDR3 coding sequence is TGTGCCAGCAGTTTTTACCCCGTGACTTGGGAGACCCAGTACTTC.

This clonotype has only a few counts. The rearrangement joins TRBV27 to TRBJ1-5; D is ambiguous. V lost 7 bases, J lost 0 bases, and 10 bases lay in between. Germline-derived CDR1 and CDR2 are MNHEY and SMNVEV (reference sequence). The CDR3 spans 14 residues. In nucleotides, the CDR3 is TGTGCCAGCAAAGGAGTCTATAGCAATCAGCCCCAGCATTTT. This codes for CASKGVYSNQPQHF.

The chain joins TRBV28 to TRBJ1-2; D perhaps matches TRBD1 (6 bases). The germline CDR1 and CDR2 sequences are MDHEN and SYDVKM. Trimming cost V 3 bases and J 8 bases, with 13 bases left between them. This CDR3 is built from 13 residues. The CDR3 loop reads CASSFGGGIGYTF. In DNA, the CDR3 is TGTGCCAGCAGTTTTGGAGGGGGGATAGGCTACACCTTC.

The V and J genes are TRBV12-3 or TRBV12-4 and TRBJ1-5, with D tentatively TRBD1 (6 bases). V dropped 4 bases and J dropped 11 bases, with 18 bases sitting between them. This CDR3 is built from 14 residues. The CDR3 sequence is CASSSTASSGAQHF. Here the CDR3 DNA reads TGTGCCAGCAGTTCGACAGCGTCCTCAGGGGCCCAGCATTTT.

This clonotype occurred a few times. V is TRBV2 and J is TRBJ2-1; D gene uncertain. The germline V and J ends were trimmed by 6 bases and 7 bases, with 16 bases remaining between them. The CDR3 sequence is 14 residues long. Germline CDR1 SNHLY, CDR2 FYNNEI. CDR3 residues: CASRATFGRNEQFF. For the CDR3, the DNA is TGTGCCAGCAGGGCTACTTTCGGTCGGAATGAGCAGTTCTTC.

V is TRBV6-5 and J is TRBJ2-7, with TRBD2 identical over 9 bases. This CDR3 spans 15 amino acids. The germline gives CDR1 MNHEY, CDR2 SVGAGI. The ends lost 3 bases at V and 5 bases at J; junction bases unmatched: 8. Written as DNA, the CDR3 is TGTGCCAGCAGTTATACTGCGGGAGGGCTCAACGAGCAGTACTTC. Translated: CASSYTAGGLNEQYF.

The chain employs TRBV5-1 and TRBJ2-1, with 8 bases identical to TRBD2. J lost 5 bases, V lost 7 bases, and 8 bases had no gene match. The CDR3 is 14 amino acids. CDR1 is SGHRS, CDR2 YFSETQ, per germline. The CDR3 loop reads CASWRGDKDNEQFF. DNA for the CDR3: TGCGCCAGCTGGCGGGGGGACAAGGACAATGAGCAGTTCTTC.

This clonotype has just a few counts. V is TRBV30 and J is TRBJ2-7; D ambiguous. V dropped 2 bases and J dropped 9 bases, with 14 bases sitting between them. Per the germline V gene, CDR1 is GTSNPN and CDR2 is SVGIG (reference sequence). The CDR3 sequence is 12 residues long. CDR3 bases: TGTGCCTGGAGTCTGCAGGCACCTGTGCAGTACTTC. Encoded protein: CAWSLQAPVQYF. Full variable domain (rest looked up from reference TRBV30 and TRBJ2-7): SQTIHQWPATLVQPVGSPLSLECTVEGTSNPNLYWYRQAAGRGLQLLFYSVGIGQISSEVPQNLSASRPQDRQFILSSKKLLLSDSGFYLCAWSLQAPVQYFGPGTRLTVT.

This clonotype was detected ten times or more. The CDR3 region is CAHGAQRRADEQFF. The DNA of the CDR3 is TGTGCGCACGGGGCCCAACGTCGGGCCGATGAGCAGTTCTTC. This chain joins TRBV28 and TRBJ2-1; TRBD1 or TRBD2 may be the D gene (5 bases each). Germline V gene sequence: CDR1 MDHEN, CDR2 SYDVKM. The CDR3 has 14 amino acids.

The chain has TRBV2 and TRBJ2-1, with TRBD1 identical over 9 bases. The germline gives CDR1 SNHLY, CDR2 FYNNEI. CDR3 size: 14 residues. J lost 10 bases, V lost 5 bases, and 9 bases had no gene match. The CDR3 DNA reads TGTGCCAGCAGTTCGGACAGGGGTCCTTACGAGCAGTTCTTC. Residues: CASSSDRGPYEQFF.

This clonotype was observed at least ten times. As DNA, the CDR3 is TGTGCCTGGGGGACAGGGTCTAACTATGGCTACACCTTC. This gives the protein CAWGTGSNYGYTF. The rearrangement links TRBV30 to TRBJ1-2, with 9 bases that match TRBD1. Germline trimming cut 5 bases from V and 0 bases from J; bases unmatched to any gene: 1. The CDR3 runs to 13 residues. The germline V gene has CDR1 GTSNPN and CDR2 SVGIG (reference sequence).

J is TRBJ2-1 and V is TRBV5-1; 7 bases are a match to TRBD2. V shed 0 bases and J 0 bases; nucleotides not matched to a gene: 6. The CDR3 extends over 17 amino acids. Germline values: CDR1 SGHRS, CDR2 YFSETQ. In DNA form, the CDR3 reads TGCGCCAGCAGCTTGGTGGCGGGGGTAAGCTCCTACAATGAGCAGTTCTTC. It yields the protein CASSLVAGVSSYNEQFF.

The V and J genes are TRBV20-1 and TRBJ2-7; 11 bases agree with TRBD1. This CDR3 is 14 amino acids long. Germline CDR1 DFQATT, CDR2 SNEGSKA (reference sequence). After removal of 7 bases from V and 5 bases from J, the junction contained 10 bases not matched to a gene. This CDR3 is CSGGRDRGSHEQYF. The CDR3 DNA reads TGCAGTGGCGGTCGGGACAGGGGGTCTCACGAGCAGTACTTC.

About this clonotype: A read error may explain this, as a much larger clone is one base away. The CDR3 spells CVSSVTGIGQYF. DNA for the CDR3: TGTGTCAGCAGTGTGACGGGAATCGGTCAGTACTTC. This chain links TRBV12-3 or TRBV12-4 with TRBJ2-7; TRBD2 is a possible D gene (5 bases). The CDR3 is made up of 12 amino acids.

V usage is TRBV19 and J usage is TRBJ2-7; a weak D match, TRBD2 (5 bases). This CDR3 has 15 amino acids. V was clipped by 0 bases and J by 2 bases, with 11 bases between them. From germline, CDR1 is LNHDA and CDR2 SQIVND (reference sequence). The CDR3 reads CASSIDHGGAYEQYF. For the CDR3, the DNA is TGTGCCAGTAGTATAGATCATGGAGGAGCCTACGAGCAGTACTTC.

This clonotype turned up a few times. The chain links TRBV27 to TRBJ2-7; D gene uncertain. In germline, CDR1 is MNHEY, CDR2 SMNVEV (reference sequence). V lost 2 bases and J 6 bases, leaving 11 bases between the germline ends. This CDR3 contains 13 residues. The CDR3 region has the DNA TGTGCCAGCAGTTTAAACCCTTCCGGCGAGCAGTACTTC. This sequence encodes CASSLNPSGEQYF.

A note on this clonotype: A read error may explain this, as a much larger clone is one base away. Since the CDR3 does not end with the conserved phenylalanine or tryptophan, this likely comes from a read error. V and J are TRBV7-9 and TRBJ2-3; D possibly uses TRBD1 or TRBD2 (6 bases each). Germline V gene lookup returns CDR1 SEHNR and CDR2 FQNEAQ (reference sequence). The germline V and J ends were trimmed by 2 bases and 3 bases, with 9 bases remaining between them. The CDR3 extends over 14 amino acids. CDR3 in amino acids: CASSLRGATDTQYS. The CDR3 nucleotides read TGTGCCAGCAGCTTAAGGGGGGCAACAGATACGCAGTATTCT.

This clonotype was seen a handful of times. The chain joins TRBV19 to TRBJ2-2, with a possible D match to TRBD1 (6 bases). This CDR3 spans 16 amino acids. V was pared by 6 bases and J by 4 bases, with 18 bases between. Germline V gene sequence: CDR1 LNHDA, CDR2 SQIVND (reference sequence). CDR3 DNA: TGTGCCAGTAGCCCGGACAGCCCTATGATCACCGGGGAGCTGTTTTTT. Amino acids: CASSPDSPMITGELFF.

This clonotype was seen a single time. The chain combines TRBV28 with TRBJ2-7; TRBD2 matches at 11 bases. This CDR3 comprises 16 residues. V gave up 6 bases and J gave up 0 bases; unmatched junction bases: 7. Germline CDR1 MDHEN, CDR2 SYDVKM. The CDR3 here is CASRSEGTSGSYEQYF. CDR3 sequence (DNA): TGTGCCAGCAGGTCGGAAGGGACTAGCGGCTCCTACGAGCAGTACTTC.

In its sample, this clonotype was seen many times. The genes are TRBV5-1 and TRBJ1-2, with D perhaps matching TRBD1 (6 bases). CDR3 length: 15 residues. Trimming took 0 bases from V and 4 from J, leaving 13 bases between them. Per germline, CDR1 SGHRS and CDR2 YFSETQ. CDR3 loop: CASSLAPGEAYGYTF. The CDR3 DNA follows: TGCGCCAGCAGCTTGGCTCCAGGGGAAGCCTATGGCTACACCTTC.

V is TRBV5-4 and J is TRBJ1-2; D remains unclear. The CDR3 consists of 12 residues. The ends were cut back, 4 bases at V and 3 bases at J, with 7 bases in the middle. The V gene's germline CDR1 is SGHNT and CDR2 YYREEE (reference sequence). CDR3 nucleotides: TGTGCCAGCAGCCCCCGGGACTATGGCTACACCTTC. It encodes CASSPRDYGYTF.

The gene calls are TRBV28 and TRBJ2-3; D perhaps matches TRBD2 (7 bases). The J call may be faulty, since TRBJ2-7 better matches the DNA end. Germline loops: CDR1 MDHEN, CDR2 SYDVKM. CDR3 length: 14 amino acids. The CDR3 sequence: CASTLGGDRYEQYF. In nucleotides, the CDR3 is TGTGCCAGCACCCTAGGGGGGGACCGATACGAGCAGTACTTC.

The V call is TRBV19, the J call TRBJ1-5; a weak D match, TRBD1 (6 bases). Germline V gene data show CDR1 as LNHDA and CDR2 as SQIVND (reference sequence). Trimming took 6 bases from V and 3 from J, leaving 9 bases between them. CDR3 length equals 13 residues. The CDR3 spells CASRDRNNQPQHF. CDR3 bases: TGTGCCAGTAGAGACAGGAACAATCAGCCCCAGCATTTT.

To note about this clonotype: One junction end does not reproduce the germline sequence, and a read error may be involved. The chain joins TRBV7-7 to TRBJ2-5; D is undetermined. Germline V gene lookup returns CDR1 SSHAT and CDR2 FNYEAQ (reference sequence). This CDR3 has 13 amino acids. The CDR3 sequence is CASSIGSLETQYF. The CDR3 nucleotides are TGTGCTAGCAGTATAGGGTCATTGGAGACCCAGTACTTC.